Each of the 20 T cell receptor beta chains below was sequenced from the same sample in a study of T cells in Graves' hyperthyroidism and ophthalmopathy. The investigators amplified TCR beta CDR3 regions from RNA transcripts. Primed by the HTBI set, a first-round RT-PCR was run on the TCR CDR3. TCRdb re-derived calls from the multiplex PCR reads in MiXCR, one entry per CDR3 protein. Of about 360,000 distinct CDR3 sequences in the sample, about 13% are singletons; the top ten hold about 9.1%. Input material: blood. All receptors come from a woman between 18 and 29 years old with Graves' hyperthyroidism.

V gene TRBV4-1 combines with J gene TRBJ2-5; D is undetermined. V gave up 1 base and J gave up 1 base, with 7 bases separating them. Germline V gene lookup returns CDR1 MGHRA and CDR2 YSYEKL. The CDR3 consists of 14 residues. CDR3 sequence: CASSQVEPQETQYF. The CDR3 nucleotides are TGCGCCAGCAGCCAAGTGGAGCCCCAAGAGACCCAGTACTTC.

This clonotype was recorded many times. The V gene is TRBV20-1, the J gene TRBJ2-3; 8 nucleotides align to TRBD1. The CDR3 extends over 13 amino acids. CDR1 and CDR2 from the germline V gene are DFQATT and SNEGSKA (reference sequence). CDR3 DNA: TGCAGCGAACGGACAGGGTCGGTGGATACGCAGTATTTT. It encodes CSERTGSVDTQYF.

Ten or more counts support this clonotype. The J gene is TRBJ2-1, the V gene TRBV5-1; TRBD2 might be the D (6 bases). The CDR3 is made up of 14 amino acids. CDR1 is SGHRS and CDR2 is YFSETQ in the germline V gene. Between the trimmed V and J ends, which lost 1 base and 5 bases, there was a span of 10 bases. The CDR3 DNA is TGCGCCAGCAGCTTGACCCGCGGGGACAATGAGCAGTTCTTC. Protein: CASSLTRGDNEQFF.

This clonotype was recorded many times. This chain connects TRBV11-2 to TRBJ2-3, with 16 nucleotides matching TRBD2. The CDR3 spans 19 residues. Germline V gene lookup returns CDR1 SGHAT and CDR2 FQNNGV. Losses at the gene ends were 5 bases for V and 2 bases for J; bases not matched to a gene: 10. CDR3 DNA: TGTGCCAGCAGCCATACGGGACTAGCGGGGGGGCCTAACACAGATACGCAGTATTTT. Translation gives CASSHTGLAGGPNTDTQYF.

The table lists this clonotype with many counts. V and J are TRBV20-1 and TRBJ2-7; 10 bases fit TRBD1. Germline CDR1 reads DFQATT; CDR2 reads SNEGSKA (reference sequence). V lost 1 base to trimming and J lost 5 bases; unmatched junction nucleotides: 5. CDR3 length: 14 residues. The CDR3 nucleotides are TGCAGTGCTAGAGCCGGGACAGGGGAGGACGAGCAGTACTTC. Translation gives CSARAGTGEDEQYF.

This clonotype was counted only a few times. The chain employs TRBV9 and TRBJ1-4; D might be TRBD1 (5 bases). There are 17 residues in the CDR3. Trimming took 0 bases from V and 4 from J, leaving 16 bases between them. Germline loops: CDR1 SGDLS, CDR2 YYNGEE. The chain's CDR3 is CASSVGITGEGNEKLFF. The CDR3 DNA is TGTGCCAGCAGCGTAGGCATTACGGGGGAGGGTAATGAAAAACTGTTTTTT.

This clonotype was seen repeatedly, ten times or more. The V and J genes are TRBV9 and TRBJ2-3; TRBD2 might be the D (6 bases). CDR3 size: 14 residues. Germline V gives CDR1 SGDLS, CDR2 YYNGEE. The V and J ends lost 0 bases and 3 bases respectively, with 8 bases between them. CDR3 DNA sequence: TGTGCCAGCAGCGTAGGGAGGGGTACAGATACGCAGTATTTT. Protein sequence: CASSVGRGTDTQYF.

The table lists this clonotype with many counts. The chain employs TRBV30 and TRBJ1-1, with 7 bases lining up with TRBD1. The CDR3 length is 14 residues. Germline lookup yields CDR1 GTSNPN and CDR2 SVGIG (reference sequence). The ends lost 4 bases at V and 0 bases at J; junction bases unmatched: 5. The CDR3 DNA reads TGTGCCTGGAACCGGGGACAGATGAACACTGAAGCTTTCTTT. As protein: CAWNRGQMNTEAFF.

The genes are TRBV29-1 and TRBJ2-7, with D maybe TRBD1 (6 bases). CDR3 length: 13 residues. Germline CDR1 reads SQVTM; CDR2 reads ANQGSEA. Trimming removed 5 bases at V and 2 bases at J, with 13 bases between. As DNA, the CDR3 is TGCAGCGTTCGGGACACCAGAACCTACGAGCAGTACTTC. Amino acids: CSVRDTRTYEQYF.

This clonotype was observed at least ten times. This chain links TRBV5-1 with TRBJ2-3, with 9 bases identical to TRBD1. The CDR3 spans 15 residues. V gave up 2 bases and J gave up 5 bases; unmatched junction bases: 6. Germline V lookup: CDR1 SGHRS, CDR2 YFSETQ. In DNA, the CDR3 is TGCGCCAGCAGCTTCGGGACAGGGAAGGAAGATACGCAGTATTTT. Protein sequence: CASSFGTGKEDTQYF.

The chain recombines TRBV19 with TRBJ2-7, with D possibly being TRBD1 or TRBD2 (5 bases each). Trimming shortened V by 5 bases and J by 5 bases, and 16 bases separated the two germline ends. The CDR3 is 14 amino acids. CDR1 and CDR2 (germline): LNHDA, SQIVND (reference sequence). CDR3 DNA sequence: TGTGCCAGTAGTCTCCAGGGAGTGGGGGACGAGCAGTACTTC. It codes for CASSLQGVGDEQYF.

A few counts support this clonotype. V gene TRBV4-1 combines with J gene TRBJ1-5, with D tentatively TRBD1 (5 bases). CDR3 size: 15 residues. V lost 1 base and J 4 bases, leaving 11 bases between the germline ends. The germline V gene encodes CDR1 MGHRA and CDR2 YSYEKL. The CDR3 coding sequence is TGCGCCAGCAGCCAAGGAGGGGTAAGAAATCAGCCCCAGCATTTT. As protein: CASSQGGVRNQPQHF.

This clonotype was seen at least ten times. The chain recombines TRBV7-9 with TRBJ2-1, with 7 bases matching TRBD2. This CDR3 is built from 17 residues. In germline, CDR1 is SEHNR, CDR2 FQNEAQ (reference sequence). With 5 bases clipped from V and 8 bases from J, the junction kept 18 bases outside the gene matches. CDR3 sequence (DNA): TGTGCCAGCAGCCCGCCCGGGACTACGCACCCTTGGGATGAGCAGTTCTTC. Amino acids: CASSPPGTTHPWDEQFF.

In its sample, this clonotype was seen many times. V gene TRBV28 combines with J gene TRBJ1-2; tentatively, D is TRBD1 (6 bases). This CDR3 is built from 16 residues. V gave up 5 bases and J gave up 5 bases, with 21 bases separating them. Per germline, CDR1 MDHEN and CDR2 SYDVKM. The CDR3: CASSALNRGQQYGYTF. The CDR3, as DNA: TGTGCCAGCAGTGCACTAAATAGGGGACAACAGTATGGCTACACCTTC.

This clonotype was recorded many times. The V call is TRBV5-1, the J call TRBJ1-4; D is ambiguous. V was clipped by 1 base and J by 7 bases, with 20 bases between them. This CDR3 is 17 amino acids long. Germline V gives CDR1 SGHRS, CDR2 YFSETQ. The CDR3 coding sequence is TGCGCCAGCAGCTTGAAACTAGCGGGAGGAGGTCTTGAAAAACTGTTTTTT. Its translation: CASSLKLAGGGLEKLFF.

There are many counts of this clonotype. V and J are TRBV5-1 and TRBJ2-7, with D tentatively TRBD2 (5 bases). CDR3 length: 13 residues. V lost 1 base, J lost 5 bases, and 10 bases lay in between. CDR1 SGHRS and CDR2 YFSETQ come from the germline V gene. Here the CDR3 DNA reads TGCGCCAGCAGCTTGACCGGGAACAACGAGCAGTACTTC. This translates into CASSLTGNNEQYF.

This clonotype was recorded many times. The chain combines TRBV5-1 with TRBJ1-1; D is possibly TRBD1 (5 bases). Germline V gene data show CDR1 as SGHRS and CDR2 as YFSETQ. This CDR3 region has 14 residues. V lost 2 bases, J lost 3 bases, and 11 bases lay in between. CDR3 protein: CASSFSDTDTEAFF. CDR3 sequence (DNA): TGCGCCAGCAGCTTCTCGGACACGGACACTGAAGCTTTCTTT.

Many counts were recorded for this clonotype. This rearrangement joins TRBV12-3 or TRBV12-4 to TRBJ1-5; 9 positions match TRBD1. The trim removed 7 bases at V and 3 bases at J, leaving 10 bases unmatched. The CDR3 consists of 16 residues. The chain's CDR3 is CASNPQGAADNQPQHF. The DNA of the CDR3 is TGTGCCAGCAACCCACAGGGGGCCGCCGACAATCAGCCCCAGCATTTT.

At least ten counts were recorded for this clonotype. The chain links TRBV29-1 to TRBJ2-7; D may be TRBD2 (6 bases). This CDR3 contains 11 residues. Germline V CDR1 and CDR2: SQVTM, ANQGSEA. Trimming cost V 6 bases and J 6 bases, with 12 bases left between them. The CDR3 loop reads CSVGGIPEQYF. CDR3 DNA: TGCAGCGTCGGAGGGATTCCCGAGCAGTACTTC.

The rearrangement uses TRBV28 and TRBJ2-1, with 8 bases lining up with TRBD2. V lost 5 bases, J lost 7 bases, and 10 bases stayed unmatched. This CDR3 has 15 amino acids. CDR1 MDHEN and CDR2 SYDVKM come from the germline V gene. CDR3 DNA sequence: TGTGCCAGCAGTACAAAAGCGGGAGTACGAAATGAGCAGTTCTTC. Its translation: CASSTKAGVRNEQFF.